The clone carrying this TCR beta chain was seen many times. The DNA is omitted, as the CDR3 cannot be located on it reliably, and the CDR3 follows TCRdb's listing. The data were taken from a study of glioma-infiltrating T cells. TCR alpha and beta CDR3 regions were amplified from RNA using iRepertoire nested multiplex PCR. MiXCR was run by TCRdb on the multiplex PCR reads, yielding one entry per CDR3 protein. The sample has under 200,000 distinct CDR3 sequences; around 42% are singletons. The CDR3 is 18 residues long, ends included. This TCR was recovered from a human donor with low-grade glioma or glioblastoma, undergoing nonglioma brain surgery, or in good health (not recorded which). The chain joins TRBV7-5 to TRBJ1-5; TRBD1 is taken as the D call from the table, unchecked against the DNA. TRBV7-5 is shown as a pseudogene. Sequenced input: glioma tissue, nonneoplastic brain tissue, or PBMCs (not recorded which). The CDR3 sequence is CISVSEALDTNSNQPQHF.